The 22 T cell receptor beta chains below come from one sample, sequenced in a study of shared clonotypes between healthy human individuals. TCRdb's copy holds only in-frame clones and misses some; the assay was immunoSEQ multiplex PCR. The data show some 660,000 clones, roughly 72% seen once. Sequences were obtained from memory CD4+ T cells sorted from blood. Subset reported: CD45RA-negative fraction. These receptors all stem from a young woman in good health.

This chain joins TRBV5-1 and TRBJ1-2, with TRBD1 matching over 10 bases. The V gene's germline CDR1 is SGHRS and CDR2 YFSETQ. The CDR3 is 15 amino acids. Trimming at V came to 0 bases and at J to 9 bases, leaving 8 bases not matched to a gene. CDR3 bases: TGCGCCAGCAGCTTGGAAGCGACAGGGGGCAATCGCTACACCTTC. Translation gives CASSLEATGGNRYTF. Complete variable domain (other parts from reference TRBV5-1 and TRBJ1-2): KAGVTQTPRYLIKTRGQQVTLSCSPISGHRSVSWYQQTPGQGLQFLFEYFSETQRNKGNFPGRFSGRQFSNSRSEMNVSTLELGDSALYLCASSLEATGGNRYTFGSGTRLTVV.

CDR3: CASSLGGSGIPYEQYF. CDR3 bases: TGCGCCAGCAGCTTGGGGGGTTCAGGGATACCCTACGAGCAGTACTTC. This rearrangement joins TRBV5-1 to TRBJ2-7; tentatively, D is TRBD1 (5 bases). With 0 bases removed from V and 2 bases from J, the gap between germline ends came to 15 bases. The CDR3 loop spans 16 amino acids. Germline V lookup: CDR1 SGHRS, CDR2 YFSETQ.

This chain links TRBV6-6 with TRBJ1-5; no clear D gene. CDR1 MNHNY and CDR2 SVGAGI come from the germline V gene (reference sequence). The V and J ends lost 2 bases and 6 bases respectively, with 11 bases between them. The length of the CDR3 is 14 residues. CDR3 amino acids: CASSYGRESQPQHF. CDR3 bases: TGTGCCAGCAGTTACGGGAGGGAGTCTCAGCCCCAGCATTTT.

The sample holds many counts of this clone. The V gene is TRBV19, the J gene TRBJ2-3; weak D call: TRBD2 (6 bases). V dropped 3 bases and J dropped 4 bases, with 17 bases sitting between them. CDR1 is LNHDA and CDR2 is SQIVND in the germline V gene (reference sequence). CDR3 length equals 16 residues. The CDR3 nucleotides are TGTGCCAGTAGTATCGGAGGGGCAAGGTCGGCAGATACGCAGTATTTT. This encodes CASSIGGARSADTQYF.

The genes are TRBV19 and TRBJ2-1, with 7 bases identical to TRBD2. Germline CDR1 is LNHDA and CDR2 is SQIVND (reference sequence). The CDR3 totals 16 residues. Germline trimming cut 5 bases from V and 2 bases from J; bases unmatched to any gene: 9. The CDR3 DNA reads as TGTGCCAGTAGTGCTACGCTAGCGGTAACCTACAATGAGCAGTTCTTC. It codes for CASSATLAVTYNEQFF.

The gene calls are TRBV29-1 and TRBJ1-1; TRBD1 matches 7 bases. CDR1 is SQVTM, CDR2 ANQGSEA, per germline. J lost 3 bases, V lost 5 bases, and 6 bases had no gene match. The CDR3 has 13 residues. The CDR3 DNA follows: TGCAGCGTTTACAGGGGTGTGGACACTGAAGCTTTCTTT. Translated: CSVYRGVDTEAFF.

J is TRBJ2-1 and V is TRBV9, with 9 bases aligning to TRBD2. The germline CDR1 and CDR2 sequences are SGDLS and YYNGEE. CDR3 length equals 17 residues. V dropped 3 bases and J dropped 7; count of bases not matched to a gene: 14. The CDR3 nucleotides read TGTGCCAGCAGCGCTCCGATTGGGCGGGAGGGCAATAATGAGCAGTTCTTC. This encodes CASSAPIGREGNNEQFF.

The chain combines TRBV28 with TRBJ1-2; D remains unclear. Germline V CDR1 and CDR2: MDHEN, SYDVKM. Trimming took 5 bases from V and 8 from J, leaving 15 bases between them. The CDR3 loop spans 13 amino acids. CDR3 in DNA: TGTGCCAGCAGTCCTCGCCCAGAGTTGGGCTACACCTTC. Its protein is CASSPRPELGYTF.

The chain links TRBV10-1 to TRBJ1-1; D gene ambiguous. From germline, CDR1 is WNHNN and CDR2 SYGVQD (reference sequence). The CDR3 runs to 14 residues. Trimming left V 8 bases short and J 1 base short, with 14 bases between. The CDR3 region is CASDLKMPNTEAFF. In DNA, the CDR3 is TGCGCCAGCGATTTGAAAATGCCGAACACTGAAGCTTTCTTT.

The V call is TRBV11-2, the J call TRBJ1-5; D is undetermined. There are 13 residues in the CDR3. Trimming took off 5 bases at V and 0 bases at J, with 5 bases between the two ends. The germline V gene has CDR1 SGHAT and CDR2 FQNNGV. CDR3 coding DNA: TGTGCCAGCAGCCCCTATAGCAATCAGCCCCAGCATTTT. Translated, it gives CASSPYSNQPQHF.

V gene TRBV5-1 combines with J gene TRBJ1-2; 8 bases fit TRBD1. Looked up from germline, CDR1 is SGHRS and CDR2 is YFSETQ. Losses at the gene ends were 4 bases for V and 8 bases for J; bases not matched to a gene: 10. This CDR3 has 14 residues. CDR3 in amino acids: CASSPDRGTWGYTF. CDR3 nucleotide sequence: TGCGCCAGCAGCCCCGACAGGGGAACCTGGGGCTACACCTTC.

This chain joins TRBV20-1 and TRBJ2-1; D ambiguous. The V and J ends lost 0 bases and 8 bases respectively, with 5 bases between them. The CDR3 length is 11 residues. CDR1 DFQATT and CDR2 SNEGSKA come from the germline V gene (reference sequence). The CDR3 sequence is CSARDWDEQFF. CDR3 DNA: TGCAGTGCTAGAGATTGGGATGAGCAGTTCTTC.

The CDR3: CASSPGRLEGEQFF. The DNA of the CDR3 is TGTGCCAGCTCACCGGGGCGGTTAGAGGGTGAGCAGTTCTTC. The V call is TRBV18, the J call TRBJ2-1; the D gene could be TRBD1 or TRBD2 (5 bases each). Germline loops: CDR1 KGHSH, CDR2 LQKENI. V lost 3 bases, J lost 9 bases, and 15 bases lay in between. The CDR3 spans 14 residues.

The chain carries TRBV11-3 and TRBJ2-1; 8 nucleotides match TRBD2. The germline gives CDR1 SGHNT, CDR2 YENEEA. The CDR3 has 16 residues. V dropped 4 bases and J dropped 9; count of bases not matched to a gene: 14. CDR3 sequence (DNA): TGTGCCAGCAGCTCGAGGCGGGGGGTCCTGGGAGGTGAGCAGTTCTTC. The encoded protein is CASSSRRGVLGGEQFF. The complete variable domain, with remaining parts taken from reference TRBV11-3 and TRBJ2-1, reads EAGVVQSPRYKIIEKKQPVAFWCNPISGHNTLYWYLQNLGQGPELLIRYENEEAVDDSQLPKDRFSAERLKGVDSTLKIQPAELGDSAVYLCASSSRRGVLGGEQFFGPGTRLTVL.

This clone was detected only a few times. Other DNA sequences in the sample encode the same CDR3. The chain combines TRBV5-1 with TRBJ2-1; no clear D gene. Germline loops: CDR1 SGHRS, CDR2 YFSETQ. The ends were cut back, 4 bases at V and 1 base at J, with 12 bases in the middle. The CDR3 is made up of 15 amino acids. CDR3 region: CASSAASGSYNEQFF. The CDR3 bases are TGCGCCAGCAGCGCTGCCTCAGGTTCCTACAATGAGCAGTTCTTC. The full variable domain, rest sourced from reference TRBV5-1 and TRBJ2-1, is KAGVTQTPRYLIKTRGQQVTLSCSPISGHRSVSWYQQTPGQGLQFLFEYFSETQRNKGNFPGRFSGRQFSNSRSEMNVSTLELGDSALYLCASSAASGSYNEQFFGPGTRLTVL.

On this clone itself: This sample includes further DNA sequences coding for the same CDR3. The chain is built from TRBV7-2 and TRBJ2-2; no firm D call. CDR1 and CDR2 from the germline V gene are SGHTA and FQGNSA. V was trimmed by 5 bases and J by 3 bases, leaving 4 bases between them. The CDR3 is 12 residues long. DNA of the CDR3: TGTGCCAGCAGCAGATACACCGGGGAGCTGTTTTTT. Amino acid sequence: CASSRYTGELFF.

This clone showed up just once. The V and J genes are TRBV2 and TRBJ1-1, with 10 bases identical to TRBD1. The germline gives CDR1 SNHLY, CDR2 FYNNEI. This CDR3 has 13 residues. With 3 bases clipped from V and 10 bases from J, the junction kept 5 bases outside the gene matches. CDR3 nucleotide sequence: TGTGCCAGCAGTGAGGGACAGGGGAGGCGAGCTTTCTTT. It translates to CASSEGQGRRAFF.

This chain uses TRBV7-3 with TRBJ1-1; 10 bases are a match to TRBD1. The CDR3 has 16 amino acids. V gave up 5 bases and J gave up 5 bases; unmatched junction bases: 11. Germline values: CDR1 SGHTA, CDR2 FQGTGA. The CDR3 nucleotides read TGTGCCAGCAGCGCTCGTCGGACAGGGGGATTAACTGAAGCTTTCTTT. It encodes CASSARRTGGLTEAFF.

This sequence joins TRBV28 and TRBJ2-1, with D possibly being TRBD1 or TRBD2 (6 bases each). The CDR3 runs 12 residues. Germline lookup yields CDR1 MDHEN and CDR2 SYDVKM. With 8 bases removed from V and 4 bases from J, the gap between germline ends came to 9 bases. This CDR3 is CASGGQYNEQFF. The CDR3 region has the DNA TGTGCCAGCGGGGGGCAGTACAATGAGCAGTTCTTC.

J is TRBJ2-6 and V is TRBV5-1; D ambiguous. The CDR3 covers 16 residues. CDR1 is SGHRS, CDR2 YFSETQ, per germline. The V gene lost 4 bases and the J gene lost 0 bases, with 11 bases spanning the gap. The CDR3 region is CASSGGRSSGANVLTF. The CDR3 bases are TGCGCCAGCAGCGGCGGACGGAGCTCTGGGGCCAACGTCCTGACTTTC. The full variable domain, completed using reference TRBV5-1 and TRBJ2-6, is KAGVTQTPRYLIKTRGQQVTLSCSPISGHRSVSWYQQTPGQGLQFLFEYFSETQRNKGNFPGRFSGRQFSNSRSEMNVSTLELGDSALYLCASSGGRSSGANVLTFGAGSRLTVL.

The CDR3 loop reads CASSSSYRGNTEAFF. The CDR3 nucleotides read TGTGCCAGCAGTTCGTCCTACAGGGGGAACACTGAAGCTTTCTTT. The chain carries TRBV28 and TRBJ1-1, with 7 bases matching TRBD1. This CDR3 contains 15 residues. V dropped 4 bases and J dropped 1; count of bases not matched to a gene: 6. The germline V gene has CDR1 MDHEN and CDR2 SYDVKM.

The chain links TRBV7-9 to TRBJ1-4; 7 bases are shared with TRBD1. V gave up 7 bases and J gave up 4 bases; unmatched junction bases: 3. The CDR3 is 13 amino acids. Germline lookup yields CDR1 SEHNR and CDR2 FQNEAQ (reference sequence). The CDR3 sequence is CASTDRDNEKLFF. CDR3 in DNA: TGTGCCAGCACTGACAGGGATAATGAAAAACTGTTTTTT. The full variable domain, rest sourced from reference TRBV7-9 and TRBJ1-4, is DTGVSQNPRHKITKRGQNVTFRCDPISEHNRLYWYRQTLGQGPEFLTYFQNEAQLEKSRLLSDRFSAERPKGSFSTLEIQRTEQGDSAMYLCASTDRDNEKLFFGSGTQLSVL.